This T cell receptor (beta chain) was retrieved from a study of type 1 regulatory T cells. Study information: T-allo10 is a Tr1-enriched, alloantigen-specific CD4 T cell product made in vitro. General study points: Type 1 regulatory T cells had a more restricted TCR repertoire than non-type 1 regulatory T cells.

MiXCR was run by TCRdb on the reads, yielding one entry per CDR3 protein. The sample records 60,000 to 70,000 distinct CDR3 sequences, 45% to 50% being singletons. Germline V CDR1 and CDR2: DFQATT, SNEGSKA (reference sequence). The CDR3 is 15 residues long. V lost 5 bases to trimming and J lost 0 bases, with 14 bases between them. Of note for this clonotype: What it binds is unknown.

The sample comprised cultured non-Tr1 T cells, either the whole culture or a sorted T cell fraction (not recorded which). The source is a human donor in good health. V is TRBV20-1 and J is TRBJ1-5, with a tentative D call TRBD1 (5 bases). The CDR3 is CSAHPGGFSNQPQHF. Here the CDR3 DNA reads TGCAGTGCTCACCCGGGGGGGTTTAGCAATCAGCCCCAGCATTTT.